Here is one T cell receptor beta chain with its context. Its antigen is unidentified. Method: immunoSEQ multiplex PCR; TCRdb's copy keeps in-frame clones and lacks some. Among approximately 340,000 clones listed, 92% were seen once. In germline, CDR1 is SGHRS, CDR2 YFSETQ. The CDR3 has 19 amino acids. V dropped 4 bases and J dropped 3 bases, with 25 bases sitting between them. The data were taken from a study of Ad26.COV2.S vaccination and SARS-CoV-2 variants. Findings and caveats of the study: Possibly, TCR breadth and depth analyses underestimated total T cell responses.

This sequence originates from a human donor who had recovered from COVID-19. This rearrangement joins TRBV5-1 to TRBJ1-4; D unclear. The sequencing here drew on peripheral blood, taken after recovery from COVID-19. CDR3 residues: CASSGSKHGWGFANEKLFF. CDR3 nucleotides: TGCGCCAGCAGCGGTAGCAAACATGGTTGGGGATTTGCTAATGAAAAACTGTTTTTT.